The next 14 T cell receptor beta chains were all read from a single sample in a study of T-cell memory formation after mild COVID-19. TCRdb reprocessed the 5' RACE reads via MiXCR and lists one record per CDR3 protein. The data hold over 55,000 distinct CDR3 sequences, with around 9.5% observed a single time. The sample consisted of PBMCs or a T cell subset sorted from them (not recorded which). The receptors here all came from a man aged 18 to 35 who had mild COVID-19 (a few samples of this study predate the infection). Cell type and time point are not known.

This clonotype was picked up many times. The gene calls are TRBV5-1 and TRBJ2-5, with D maybe TRBD2 (5 bases). Trimming pared 4 bases from V and 5 bases from J, leaving 18 bases between. The V gene's germline CDR1 is SGHRS and CDR2 YFSETQ. CDR3 length: 15 amino acids. CDR3 nucleotide sequence: TGCGCCAGCAGCCGAGAAGGGAGAGCTGAGGAGACCCAGTACTTC. This sequence encodes CASSREGRAEETQYF.

This chain links TRBV12-3 or TRBV12-4 with TRBJ2-5; 8 nucleotides align to TRBD1. V shed 5 bases and J 5 bases; nucleotides not matched to a gene: 4. This CDR3 region has 13 residues. Here the CDR3 DNA reads TGTGCCAGCAGTCCGGGACAGGTTGAGACCCAGTACTTC. It encodes CASSPGQVETQYF.

The rearrangement joins TRBV12-3 or TRBV12-4 to TRBJ1-5, with TRBD1 matching over 8 bases. Germline trimming cut 5 bases from V and 3 bases from J; bases unmatched to any gene: 6. The CDR3 is 15 amino acids. CDR3 sequence (DNA): TGTGCCAGCAGTCTCCAGGGACAGGACAATCAGCCCCAGCATTTT. This encodes CASSLQGQDNQPQHF.

This clonotype was seen a few times. The CDR3 region has the DNA TGCAGTGCTAGTGATAGCGGGCTTACAACTGGTCGTCAGTACTTC. The encoded protein is CSASDSGLTTGRQYF. This sequence joins TRBV20-1 and TRBJ2-7, with 7 bases aligning to TRBD2. Trimming cost V 3 bases and J 10 bases; bases outside gene matches: 18. Per germline, CDR1 DFQATT and CDR2 SNEGSKA (reference sequence). The CDR3 runs 15 residues.

This clonotype occurred a few times. V gene TRBV5-4 combines with J gene TRBJ2-7; 9 bases are a match to TRBD1. The CDR3 extends over 13 amino acids. V lost 6 bases to trimming and J lost 6 bases; unmatched junction nucleotides: 7. Germline V CDR1 and CDR2: SGHNT, YYREEE (reference sequence). Here the CDR3 reads CASTWDRVGEQYF. The CDR3 bases are TGTGCCAGCACCTGGGACAGGGTCGGCGAGCAGTACTTC. The whole variable domain, remainder taken from reference TRBV5-4 and TRBJ2-7, is ETGVTQSPTHLIKTRGQQVTLRCSSQSGHNTVSWYQQALGQGPQFIFQYYREEENGRGNFPPRFSGLQFPNYSSELNVNALELDDSALYLCASTWDRVGEQYFGPGTRLTVT.

The sample holds many counts of this clonotype. The CDR3 sequence is CASSLGGFSYNEQFF. In DNA, the CDR3 is TGCGCCAGCAGCTTGGGGGGTTTCTCCTACAATGAGCAGTTCTTC. This sequence joins TRBV5-1 and TRBJ2-1; no definite D call. CDR3 length: 15 amino acids. With 0 bases removed from V and 0 bases from J, the gap between germline ends came to 7 bases. Looked up from germline, CDR1 is SGHRS and CDR2 is YFSETQ.

Within the sample, this clonotype is medium-sized. The V gene is TRBV25-1, the J gene TRBJ2-7, with 11 bases lining up with TRBD1. CDR3 length equals 15 residues. The J segment lost 5 bases and the V segment lost 6 bases, leaving 9 bases of the junction unmatched. Germline-derived CDR1 and CDR2 are MGHDK and SYGVNS. CDR3 in DNA: TGTGCCAGCAGCCGCTGGACAGGGGGCTACAACGAGCAGTACTTC. Its protein product is CASSRWTGGYNEQYF.

This clonotype has only a few counts. The chain combines TRBV30 with TRBJ1-5; maybe TRBD1 (6 bases). Trimming shortened V by 1 base and J by 5 bases, and 12 bases separated the two germline ends. The CDR3 has 14 amino acids. Germline-derived CDR1 and CDR2 are GTSNPN and SVGIG (reference sequence). The CDR3, as DNA: TGTGCCTGGAGTGGGGACAACGGCTATCAGCCCCAGCATTTT. It yields the protein CAWSGDNGYQPQHF.

This clonotype was detected ten times or more. The V gene is TRBV5-1, the J gene TRBJ2-1; 9 bases agree with TRBD2. The V gene's germline CDR1 is SGHRS and CDR2 YFSETQ. V shed 4 bases and J 0 bases; nucleotides not matched to a gene: 2. The CDR3 is 15 amino acids. For the CDR3, the DNA is TGCGCCAGCAGCCTAGCGGGGAGCTCCTACAATGAGCAGTTCTTC. Its translation: CASSLAGSSYNEQFF.

This clonotype was detected ten times or more. This sequence joins TRBV3-1 and TRBJ2-1, with D unclear. The ends were cut back, 0 bases at V and 10 bases at J, with 10 bases in the middle. CDR3 length: 13 amino acids. Germline V gene data show CDR1 as LGHDT and CDR2 as YNNKEL (reference sequence). As DNA, the CDR3 is TGTGCCAGCAGCCAAGATCGGGTATTAGAGCAGTTCTTC. Translated, it gives CASSQDRVLEQFF.

This clonotype was recorded a few times. The chain couples TRBV20-1 to TRBJ1-5, with 7 positions matching TRBD1. V shed 0 bases, J shed 5 bases, and the junction held 10 bases outside the gene matches. The CDR3 covers 16 residues. CDR1 DFQATT and CDR2 SNEGSKA come from the germline V gene (reference sequence). This CDR3 is CSARDPGSRGDQPQHF. In DNA, the CDR3 is TGCAGTGCTAGAGATCCCGGGTCCAGGGGGGATCAGCCCCAGCATTTT.

The V gene is TRBV12-3 or TRBV12-4, the J gene TRBJ2-7; D remains ambiguous. The V end lost 3 bases, the J end lost 3 bases, and 3 bases lay between the germline ends. This CDR3 has 11 residues. CDR3 DNA sequence: TGTGCCAGCAGTTTTGGCTACGAGCAGTACTTC. This sequence encodes CASSFGYEQYF.

The chain uses TRBV10-3 and TRBJ1-5; tentative D call: TRBD1 (5 bases). The CDR3 runs to 13 residues. V was pared by 7 bases and J by 8 bases, with 15 bases between. CDR1 ENHRY and CDR2 SYGVKD come from the germline V gene. Here the CDR3 reads CAITSDRNKPQHF. DNA of the CDR3: TGTGCCATCACCTCCGACAGAAATAAGCCCCAGCATTTT.

The chain recombines TRBV3-1 with TRBJ2-3, with TRBD2 as a possible D gene (6 bases). V was trimmed by 0 bases and J by 2 bases, leaving 12 bases between them. This CDR3 is built from 16 residues. The germline V gene encodes CDR1 LGHDT and CDR2 YNNKEL (reference sequence). The DNA of the CDR3 is TGTGCCAGCAGCCAAGAATGGGGAGGATACACAGATACGCAGTATTTT. Translating gives CASSQEWGGYTDTQYF.